Listed below are T cell receptor beta chains from one sample, sequenced in a study of blood T cell repertoires in COVID-19. The table came from immunoSEQ multiplex PCR; TCRdb's copy has only in-frame clones and leaves some out. The data contain 200,000 or so clones, 75% to 90% of them singletons. The material sequenced was peripheral blood. The receptors shown here come from a man aged 70-80 years with active or convalescent COVID-19. Both conserved end residues are part of each CDR3. The D gene is left open where the match is weak. Size is stated for part of the rows, as once, few or many counts, or as a class when the clone is expanded.

cdr3_nt	cdr3_aa	j_call	d_call	clone_size	v_call
TGTGCCAGCAGCCCGAGCCCTGCCTTAGCCAAAAACATTCAGTACTTC	CASSPSPALAKNIQYF	TRBJ2-4	NA	NA	TRBV7-2
TGTGCCAGCAGCTTGAGGGAGTCCGGGGCCAACGTCCTGACTTTC	CASSLRESGANVLTF	TRBJ2-6	NA	once	TRBV21-1
TGCGCCAGCAGCCTCGCTTCGGGACAGGGGTACAATGAGCAGTTCTTC	CASSLASGQGYNEQFF	TRBJ2-1	TRBD1	NA	TRBV4-1
TGTGCCAGCAGCTTAGGGACACTAGCCAAAAACATTCAGTACTTC	CASSLGTLAKNIQYF	TRBJ2-4	NA	once	TRBV7-2
TGCGCCAGCAGCCCCGGGACTAGTGCTAATGAGCAGTTCTTC	CASSPGTSANEQFF	TRBJ2-1	TRBD2	NA	TRBV5-1
TGTGCTAGCGGGGGGTCCGGGCGGAACACCGGGGAGCTGTTTTTT	CASGGSGRNTGELFF	TRBJ2-2	TRBD2	NA	TRBV2
TGTGCCAGCAGCCTTAGTAATTATGAGCAGTTCTTC	CASSLSNYEQFF	TRBJ2-1	NA	NA	TRBV3-1/TRBV3-2
TGTGCCACCACTGCCGTCGCGAACACCGGGGAGCTGTTTTTT	CATTAVANTGELFF	TRBJ2-2	NA	once	TRBV3-1/TRBV3-2
TGCGCCAGCAGGCCAACGGGACTAGCGACAGATACGCAGTATTTT	CASRPTGLATDTQYF	TRBJ2-3	TRBD2	NA	TRBV5-1
TGTGCAAGTCGCTCTAATTACAGGGACCCCTCTTATAATTCACCCCTCCACTTT	CASRSNYRDPSYNSPLHF	TRBJ1-6	NA	NA	TRBV12-2
TGTGCCAGCACCCTAGGGACAGGGGGATTCTACGAGCAGTACTTC	CASTLGTGGFYEQYF	TRBJ2-7	TRBD1	NA	TRBV11-2
TGTGCCTGGGGGTTGGGGGCCGGTCAGCCCCAGCATTTT	CAWGLGAGQPQHF	TRBJ1-5	NA	many	TRBV30
TGTGCCAGCAGCAAATCGGACAGGGGGCTTGGCGAGCAGTACTTC	CASSKSDRGLGEQYF	TRBJ2-7	NA	NA	TRBV21-1
TGTGCCATCAGGGAGATTTTAGCAGGGGGTTTGAGTTCACCCCTCCACTTT	CAIREILAGGLSSPLHF	TRBJ1-6	TRBD1	NA	TRBV10-3
TGTGCCAGCAGTTACACCGGATGGGCGGGGAGCACAGATACGCAGTATTTT	CASSYTGWAGSTDTQYF	TRBJ2-3	NA	NA	TRBV6-2/TRBV6-3
TGTGCCAGCAGCTTAGTTGGGGGCGGTGGCGAGCAGTACTTC	CASSLVGGGGEQYF	TRBJ2-7	NA	NA	TRBV7-2
TGTGCCAGTCAGGATGTCTCTGGGGCCAACGTCCTGACTTTC	CASQDVSGANVLTF	TRBJ2-6	NA	NA	TRBV19
TGTGCCAGTAGTATACCAGGGTACACCGGGGAGCTGTTTTTT	CASSIPGYTGELFF	TRBJ2-2	NA	NA	TRBV19
TGTGCCAGCAGCCAAGATCTGGGAGAGGGCGATGAGCAGTTCTTC	CASSQDLGEGDEQFF	TRBJ2-1	NA	NA	TRBV3-1/TRBV3-2
TGTGCCATCCAATTCGATCGGGGGTACAATGAGCAGTTCTTC	CAIQFDRGYNEQFF	TRBJ2-1	NA	NA	TRBV10-3
TGCGCCAGCAGCTTGGAAAGCGGGAGGCCCCATGAGCAGTTCTTC	CASSLESGRPHEQFF	TRBJ2-1	TRBD2	NA	TRBV5-1
TGTGCCAGCAGCCTGGGACAGGTCAATCAGCCCCAGCATTTT	CASSLGQVNQPQHF	TRBJ1-5	TRBD1	NA	TRBV5-6
TGTGCCAGCAGTCCGGGACTGGGGGTCTACGAGCAGTACTTC	CASSPGLGVYEQYF	TRBJ2-7	NA	NA	TRBV27